This T cell receptor (beta chain) came from a study of blood T cell repertoires in COVID-19. Study at large: The samples span acute and convalescent COVID-19 from the United States, Italy and Spain. T cells, B-cell-depleted T cells, or PBMCs provided the cDNA or gDNA that served as material.

Original handling: Reference gene primers were amplified, and this amplification served to estimate nucleated cell counts. TCRdb's copy holds only in-frame clones and misses some; the assay was immunoSEQ multiplex PCR. From that table come the V and J calls and clone size; the DNA was used to work out D and trimming. The sample yields fewer than 150,000 clones, just under 90% seen once. The CDR3 is 14 residues long. CDR1 is SGHRS, CDR2 YFSETQ, per germline. V shed 3 bases and J 7 bases; nucleotides not matched to a gene: 5. The origin of this receptor is a woman aged 35 to 49 with acute or convalescent COVID-19. The V call is TRBV5-1, the J call TRBJ1-1; 11 bases line up with TRBD1. Source material: peripheral blood. The CDR3 here is CASSWDRGNVEAFF. The CDR3 DNA sequence: TGCGCCAGCAGCTGGGACAGGGGGAATGTTGAAGCTTTCTTT.